The 27 T cell receptor beta chains presented below share a single source sample, sequenced in a study of response to subunit inactivated influenza vaccine. MiXCR, run by TCRdb on the RT-PCR reads, gives a single entry per CDR3 protein. Of 540,000 or so distinct CDR3 sequences in the sample, under 15% were seen once. Sequencing was performed on PBMCs from blood, taken around seven weeks after vaccination. The receptors stem from a man in his fifties who received an inactivated influenza vaccine.

In its sample, this clonotype was seen a few times. The V and J genes are TRBV2 and TRBJ2-1, with TRBD2 identical over 12 bases. The CDR3 runs to 14 residues. V lost 6 bases to trimming and J lost 9 bases; unmatched junction nucleotides: 6. Germline CDR1 reads SNHLY; CDR2 reads FYNNEI. The CDR3 DNA reads TGTGCCAGCAGATCTAGCGGGGGGGCCTCTGAGCAGTTCTTC. Amino acid sequence: CASRSSGGASEQFF.

This clonotype was seen ten or more times. This rearrangement joins TRBV25-1 to TRBJ2-5; TRBD1 matches at 7 bases. This CDR3 is 13 amino acids long. J gave up 5 bases and V 4 bases, and 4 bases lay outside the gene matches. Looked up from germline, CDR1 is MGHDK and CDR2 is SYGVNS. The DNA of the CDR3 is TGTGCCAGCAGTGGACAGGGTTTGGAGACCCAGTACTTC. This encodes CASSGQGLETQYF.

The table lists this clonotype with many counts. The rearrangement uses TRBV5-1 and TRBJ2-3; possible D gene TRBD2, 5 bases. The CDR3 length is 12 residues. The germline gives CDR1 SGHRS, CDR2 YFSETQ. The V end was cut by 5 bases, the J end by 1 base, with 5 bases between. In DNA, the CDR3 is TGCGCCAGCAGGGAGGGCACAGATACGCAGTATTTT. It is translated as CASREGTDTQYF.

This clonotype was detected only a few times. The chain uses TRBV6-1 and TRBJ1-6; D unclear. The germline V and J ends were trimmed by 7 bases and 9 bases, with 16 bases remaining between them. In germline, CDR1 is MNHNS, CDR2 SASEGT. This CDR3 comprises 14 residues. The CDR3 DNA follows: TGTGCCAGCAAACCCCTCCCCGGCCCTTCACCCCTCCACTTT. This gives the protein CASKPLPGPSPLHF.

This clonotype was seen a handful of times. This sequence joins TRBV5-1 and TRBJ2-7; TRBD2 matches 13 bases. V trimming: 5 bases; J trimming: 2 bases; junction bases outside the gene matches: 4. Germline CDR1 and CDR2: SGHRS and YFSETQ. The CDR3 totals 15 residues. The CDR3 loop reads CASRQTSGGPYEQYF. CDR3 sequence (DNA): TGCGCCAGCAGACAGACTAGCGGGGGGCCCTACGAGCAGTACTTC.

The gene calls are TRBV7-3 and TRBJ1-1, with D perhaps TRBD1 (6 bases). V was shortened by 1 base and J by 5 bases, with 14 bases between the two germline ends. This CDR3 is 15 amino acids long. Germline values: CDR1 SGHTA, CDR2 FQGTGA. The CDR3 spells CASSLKGGVKTEAFF. The DNA of the CDR3 is TGTGCCAGCAGCTTAAAGGGGGGCGTAAAAACTGAAGCTTTCTTT.

Many counts were recorded for this clonotype. The chain uses TRBV29-1 and TRBJ2-5; unclear D gene. The V gene lost 6 bases and the J gene lost 2 bases, with 7 bases spanning the gap. The CDR3 is 11 residues long. Germline assignment: CDR1 SQVTM and CDR2 ANQGSEA. CDR3 sequence reads: CSVIPQETQYF. CDR3 bases: TGCAGCGTCATACCACAAGAGACCCAGTACTTC.

This clonotype was detected ten times or more. The rearrangement links TRBV29-1 to TRBJ2-1; D possibly corresponds to TRBD2 (6 bases). Germline V CDR1 and CDR2: SQVTM, ANQGSEA. This CDR3 has 12 amino acids. V was clipped by 6 bases and J by 10 bases, with 16 bases between them. CDR3 residues: CSVSEGVEEQFF. CDR3 bases: TGCAGCGTATCGGAGGGCGTCGAAGAGCAGTTCTTC.

In its sample, this clonotype was seen a few times. The rearrangement uses TRBV20-1 and TRBJ1-2, with TRBD1 as a possible D gene (5 bases). The CDR3 covers 12 residues. The germline CDR1 and CDR2 sequences are DFQATT and SNEGSKA (reference sequence). The V and J ends lost 3 bases and 4 bases respectively, with 9 bases between them. The CDR3 spells CSASGRVYGYTF. CDR3 sequence (DNA): TGCAGTGCTAGCGGCAGGGTCTATGGCTACACCTTC.

This clonotype turned up a few times. The V call is TRBV7-6, the J call TRBJ2-5, with 7 bases identical to TRBD2. Germline V gene lookup returns CDR1 SGHVS and CDR2 FNYEAQ. The CDR3 is 16 amino acids. The trim removed 5 bases at V and 5 bases at J, leaving 14 bases unmatched. The CDR3 coding sequence is TGTGCCAGCAGCGTAACCTCGGCGGGAGTTATGGAGACCCAGTACTTC. As protein: CASSVTSAGVMETQYF.

The chain employs TRBV27 and TRBJ1-6; D remains ambiguous. V was trimmed by 0 bases and J by 9 bases, leaving 6 bases between them. CDR1 and CDR2 from the germline V gene are MNHEY and SMNVEV (reference sequence). CDR3 size: 13 residues. The DNA for the CDR3 is TGTGCCAGCAGTTTATCGGTCCTTTCACCCCTCCACTTT. Amino acid sequence: CASSLSVLSPLHF.

The CDR3, as DNA: TGTGCCAGCACCTCAGGATGGGGGCCAACCTACGAGCAGTACTTC. Translating gives CASTSGWGPTYEQYF. The chain uses TRBV11-2 and TRBJ2-7; D is perhaps TRBD1 (6 bases). V dropped 7 bases and J dropped 2 bases, with 18 bases sitting between them. The CDR3 contains 15 residues. The germline V gene has CDR1 SGHAT and CDR2 FQNNGV.

The V call is TRBV20-1, the J call TRBJ2-5; D may be TRBD2 (7 bases). Looked up from germline, CDR1 is DFQATT and CDR2 is SNEGSKA (reference sequence). The V end lost 6 bases, the J end lost 1 base, and 15 bases lay between the germline ends. The CDR3 runs 14 residues. The CDR3: CSAPVAGAQETQYF. CDR3 bases: TGCAGTGCACCTGTGGCGGGGGCCCAAGAGACCCAGTACTTC.

This clonotype has only a few counts. CDR3: CASSEGDSPLHF. The CDR3 coding sequence is TGTGCCAGCAGCGAAGGGGATTCACCCCTCCACTTT. The chain has TRBV7-6 and TRBJ1-6; a possible D gene is TRBD1 (5 bases). The CDR3 runs to 12 residues. Germline V gene sequence: CDR1 SGHVS, CDR2 FNYEAQ. Between the trimmed V and J ends, which lost 5 bases and 8 bases, there was a span of 7 bases.

A few counts support this clonotype. The chain carries TRBV6-1 and TRBJ1-1; 9 positions agree with TRBD1. This CDR3 comprises 14 residues. V gave up 5 bases and J gave up 8 bases; unmatched junction bases: 9. In germline, CDR1 is MNHNS, CDR2 SASEGT. CDR3 protein: CASSPGQGKGEAFF. The CDR3 nucleotides are TGTGCCAGCAGTCCCGGACAGGGGAAGGGAGAAGCTTTCTTT.

This clonotype turned up a few times. The genes are TRBV7-9 and TRBJ2-1; unclear D gene. V gave up 4 bases and J gave up 3 bases, with 10 bases separating them. The V gene's germline CDR1 is SEHNR and CDR2 FQNEAQ (reference sequence). CDR3 length equals 14 residues. CDR3 sequence: CASSSLTNYNEQFF. The CDR3 DNA follows: TGTGCCAGCAGCTCACTCACCAACTACAATGAGCAGTTCTTC.

The CDR3 bases are TGTGCCAGCAGTGTACCGGGACAGTATTTTACAGATACGCAGTATTTT. Translation: CASSVPGQYFTDTQYF. The chain couples TRBV2 to TRBJ2-3; the match to TRBD1 covers 7 bases. Germline CDR1 is SNHLY and CDR2 is FYNNEI. The CDR3 is made up of 16 amino acids. V was clipped by 4 bases and J by 3 bases; unmatched bases: 10.

In this sample, this clonotype turned up a few times. This sequence joins TRBV29-1 and TRBJ2-5; weak D call: TRBD1 (6 bases). Germline CDR1 and CDR2: SQVTM and ANQGSEA. The CDR3 extends over 13 amino acids. V was pared by 6 bases and J by 7 bases, with 18 bases between. CDR3 sequence reads: CSVVGQGMGTQYF. As DNA, the CDR3 is TGCAGCGTCGTTGGCCAGGGGATGGGGACCCAGTACTTC.

This clonotype has more than one count but fewer than ten. V gene TRBV29-1 combines with J gene TRBJ1-4; D gene uncertain. Trimming cost V 3 bases and J 8 bases, with 7 bases left between them. In germline, CDR1 is SQVTM, CDR2 ANQGSEA. The CDR3 loop spans 11 amino acids. For the CDR3, the DNA is TGCAGCGTTGACACTGGAGAAAAACTGTTTTTT. Translation: CSVDTGEKLFF.

The table lists this clonotype with a few counts. The V and J genes are TRBV18 and TRBJ2-7; a weak D match, TRBD2 (6 bases). The CDR3 runs 16 residues. V lost 3 bases and J 3 bases, leaving 18 bases between the germline ends. Per the germline V gene, CDR1 is KGHSH and CDR2 is LQKENI. In DNA form, the CDR3 reads TGTGCCAGCTCACCCTCACCGGGGGTTAAGTTCTACGAGCAGTACTTC. Amino acids: CASSPSPGVKFYEQYF.

The chain joins TRBV27 to TRBJ1-5, with 9 nucleotides matching TRBD1. This CDR3 spans 19 amino acids. J was trimmed by 2 bases and V by 5 bases; bases with no gene match: 16. Germline CDR1 reads MNHEY; CDR2 reads SMNVEV (reference sequence). CDR3 bases: TGTGCCAGCAGTGAATCCGGGACAGGGAGTTCTCGTCGCAATCAGCCCCAGCATTTT. Translation gives CASSESGTGSSRRNQPQHF.

This clonotype was detected a few times. V and J are TRBV11-2 and TRBJ2-4, with 10 nucleotides matching TRBD1. This CDR3 is 17 amino acids long. Germline CDR1 reads SGHAT; CDR2 reads FQNNGV. V trimming: 5 bases; J trimming: 1 base; junction bases outside the gene matches: 8. Written as DNA, the CDR3 is TGTGCCAGCAGCCAAATAGACAGGGGGCTTGCCAAAAACATTCAGTACTTC. It specifies CASSQIDRGLAKNIQYF.

This clonotype showed up just a few times. The V gene is TRBV20-1, the J gene TRBJ2-5, with TRBD2 matching 10 bases. CDR1 DFQATT and CDR2 SNEGSKA come from the germline V gene (reference sequence). The CDR3 is 15 residues long. Trimming removed 1 base from V and 0 bases from J; junction bases left unmatched: 2. CDR3 coding DNA: TGCAGTGCTAGAGGTACTAGCGGGGACCAAGAGACCCAGTACTTC. It translates to CSARGTSGDQETQYF.

This clonotype has a count of ten or more. The gene calls are TRBV5-6 and TRBJ2-4, with D perhaps TRBD2 (6 bases). The germline CDR1 and CDR2 sequences are SGHDT and YYEEEE. This CDR3 region has 15 residues. Trimming pared 2 bases from V and 8 bases from J, leaving 17 bases between. CDR3 sequence (DNA): TGTGCCAGCAGCTTCTTTTCTGGGGGGAACCACATTCAGTACTTC. Its translation is CASSFFSGGNHIQYF.

The chain employs TRBV6-5 and TRBJ2-7; 7 nucleotides align to TRBD1. Germline assignment: CDR1 MNHEY and CDR2 SVGAGI. The CDR3 extends over 16 amino acids. With 1 base clipped from V and 6 bases from J, the junction kept 12 bases outside the gene matches. CDR3 sequence reads: CASSYWVRGQGIEQYF. CDR3 DNA: TGTGCCAGCAGTTACTGGGTTAGGGGGCAGGGGATCGAGCAGTACTTC.

This clonotype was detected ten times or more. The chain combines TRBV6-5 with TRBJ1-5, with TRBD1 identical over 9 bases. The CDR3 has 14 residues. The V gene's germline CDR1 is MNHEY and CDR2 SVGAGI. J was trimmed by 4 bases and V by 4 bases; bases with no gene match: 2. CDR3 bases: TGTGCCAGCAGTTCCGACAGGGGGAATCAGCCCCAGCATTTT. As protein: CASSSDRGNQPQHF.

The chain couples TRBV11-2 to TRBJ2-3; a possible D gene is TRBD2 (7 bases). Germline CDR1 is SGHAT and CDR2 is FQNNGV. V was trimmed by 1 base and J by 1 base, leaving 12 bases between them. The CDR3 extends over 16 amino acids. The CDR3 region is CASSLGVGGRTDTQYF. The CDR3 region has the DNA TGTGCCAGCAGCTTAGGAGTGGGGGGGCGCACAGATACGCAGTATTTT.